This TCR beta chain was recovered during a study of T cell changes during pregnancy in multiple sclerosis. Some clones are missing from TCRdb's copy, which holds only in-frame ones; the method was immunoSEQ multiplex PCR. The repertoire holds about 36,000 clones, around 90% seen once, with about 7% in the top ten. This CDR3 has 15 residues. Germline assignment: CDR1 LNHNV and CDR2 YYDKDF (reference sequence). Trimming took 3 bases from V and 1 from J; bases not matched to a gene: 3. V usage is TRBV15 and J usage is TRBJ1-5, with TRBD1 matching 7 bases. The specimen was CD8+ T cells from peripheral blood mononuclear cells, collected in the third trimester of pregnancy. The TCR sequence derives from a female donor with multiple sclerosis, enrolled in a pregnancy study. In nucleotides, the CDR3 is TGTGCCACCAGCAGGGAGACAGGGAGCAATCAGCCCCAGCATTTT. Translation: CATSRETGSNQPQHF.